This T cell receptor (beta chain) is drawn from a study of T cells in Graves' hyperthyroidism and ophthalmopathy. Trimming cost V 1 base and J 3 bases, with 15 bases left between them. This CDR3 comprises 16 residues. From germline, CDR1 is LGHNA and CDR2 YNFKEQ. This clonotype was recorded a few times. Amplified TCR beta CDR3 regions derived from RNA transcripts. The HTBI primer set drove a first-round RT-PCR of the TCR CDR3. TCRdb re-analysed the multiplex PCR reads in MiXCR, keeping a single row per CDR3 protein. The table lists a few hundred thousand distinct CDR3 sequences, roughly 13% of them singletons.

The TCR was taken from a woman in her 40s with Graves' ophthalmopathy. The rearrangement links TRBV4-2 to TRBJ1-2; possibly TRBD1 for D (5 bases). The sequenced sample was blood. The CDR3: CASSQGEPGRDYGYTF. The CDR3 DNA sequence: TGTGCCAGCAGCCAAGGGGAGCCGGGGCGGGACTATGGCTACACCTTC.